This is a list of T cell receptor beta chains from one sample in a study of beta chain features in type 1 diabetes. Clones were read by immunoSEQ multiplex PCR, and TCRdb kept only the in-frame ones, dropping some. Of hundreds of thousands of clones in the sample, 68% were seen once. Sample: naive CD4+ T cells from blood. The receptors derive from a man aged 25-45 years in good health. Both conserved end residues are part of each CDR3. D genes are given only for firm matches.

CDR3 protein: CSVSQGLGNQPQHF; J gene: TRBJ1-5; D gene: NA; V gene: TRBV29-1
CDR3 protein: CASTRDNSYNEQFF; J gene: TRBJ2-1; D gene: NA; V gene: TRBV6-1
CDR3 protein: CASSLRVQGEEQYF; J gene: TRBJ2-7; D gene: NA; V gene: TRBV7-9
CDR3 protein: CASQLAENTGELFF; J gene: TRBJ2-2; D gene: NA; V gene: TRBV18
CDR3 protein: CASSQRLWTSGLWVF; J gene: TRBJ2-1; D gene: TRBD2; V gene: TRBV23-1
CDR3 protein: CASSAGTGGQRETQYF; J gene: TRBJ2-5; D gene: TRBD1; V gene: TRBV5-1
CDR3 protein: CSAGQLDTGELFF; J gene: TRBJ2-2; D gene: NA; V gene: TRBV29-1
CDR3 protein: CASSFASSGYTF; J gene: TRBJ1-2; D gene: NA; V gene: TRBV5-6
CDR3 protein: CSVERVPYEQYF; J gene: TRBJ2-7; D gene: NA; V gene: TRBV29-1
CDR3 protein: CASSHGQPSYNEQFF; J gene: TRBJ2-1; D gene: NA; V gene: TRBV18
CDR3 protein: CASSESGVIYNEQFF; J gene: TRBJ2-1; D gene: NA; V gene: TRBV25-1
CDR3 protein: CASSQVGRGDEQYF; J gene: TRBJ2-7; D gene: NA; V gene: TRBV14
CDR3 protein: CASSYRQHSYGYTF; J gene: TRBJ1-2; D gene: NA; V gene: TRBV6-5
CDR3 protein: CASSGLAQETQYF; J gene: TRBJ2-5; D gene: TRBD2; V gene: TRBV25-1
CDR3 protein: CASGTGVYEQYF; J gene: TRBJ2-7; D gene: TRBD1; V gene: TRBV19
CDR3 protein: CASSRPGTSGNNEQFF; J gene: TRBJ2-1; D gene: TRBD2; V gene: TRBV11-2
CDR3 protein: CSVGQGLAGGGEQYF; J gene: TRBJ2-7; D gene: TRBD2; V gene: TRBV29-1
CDR3 protein: CSVRRLAGGAEQFF; J gene: TRBJ2-1; D gene: TRBD2; V gene: TRBV29-1
CDR3 protein: CASSSGLISYEQYF; J gene: TRBJ2-7; D gene: NA; V gene: TRBV7-2
CDR3 protein: CASSPSGRDDTQYF; J gene: TRBJ2-3; D gene: TRBD2; V gene: TRBV9
CDR3 protein: CAWSVPSGSYNEQFF; J gene: TRBJ2-1; D gene: TRBD2; V gene: TRBV30
CDR3 protein: CASSLAERGNEQYF; J gene: TRBJ2-7; D gene: NA; V gene: TRBV7-9
CDR3 protein: CASSPGLVSGANVLTF; J gene: TRBJ2-6; D gene: NA; V gene: TRBV18